This TCR beta chain derives from a study of shared clonotypes between healthy human individuals. Findings and limits, study-wide: Sorted-subset sequencing was shown by rarefaction to be incomplete despite large depth.

This was a deep-level run. The authors distributed each subset's genomic DNA evenly over several immunoSEQ plates. The protocol was immunoSEQ multiplex PCR, while the TCRdb copy is restricted to in-frame clones and leaves out a portion. The table has about 1.5 million clones, 98% seen once. A note on this clone: As yet, its antigen is unknown.

Sequenced input: naive CD4+ T cells sorted from blood. The subset denotes: CD45RA+ positively selected. The receptor's source is a man under 40 in good health.

The CDR3 is CASSLLLGTKSTDTQYF. The CDR3 DNA sequence: TGTGCCAGCAGTTTACTTCTAGGGACAAAAAGCACAGATACGCAGTATTTT. This chain connects TRBV27 to TRBJ2-3, with a weak D call TRBD1 (6 bases). Germline CDR1 reads MNHEY; CDR2 reads SMNVEV (reference sequence). This CDR3 is built from 17 residues. Deletions cut 2 bases from V and 0 bases from J, with 15 bases between.